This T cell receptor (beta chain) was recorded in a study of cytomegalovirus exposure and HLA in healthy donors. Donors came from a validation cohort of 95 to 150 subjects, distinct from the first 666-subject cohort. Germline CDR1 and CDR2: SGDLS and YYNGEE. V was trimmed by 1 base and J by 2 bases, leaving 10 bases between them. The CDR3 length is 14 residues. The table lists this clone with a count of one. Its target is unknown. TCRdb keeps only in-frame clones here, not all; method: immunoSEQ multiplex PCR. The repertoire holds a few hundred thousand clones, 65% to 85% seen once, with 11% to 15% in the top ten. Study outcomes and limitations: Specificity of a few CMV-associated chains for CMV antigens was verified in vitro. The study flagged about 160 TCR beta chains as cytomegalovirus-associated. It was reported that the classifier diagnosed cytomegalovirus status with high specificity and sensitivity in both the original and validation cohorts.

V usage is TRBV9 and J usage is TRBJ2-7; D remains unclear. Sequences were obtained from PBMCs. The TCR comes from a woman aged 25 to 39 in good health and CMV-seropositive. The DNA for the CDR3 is TGTGCCAGCAGCGTAAGAGACAAGCCCTACGAGCAGTACTTC. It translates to CASSVRDKPYEQYF.